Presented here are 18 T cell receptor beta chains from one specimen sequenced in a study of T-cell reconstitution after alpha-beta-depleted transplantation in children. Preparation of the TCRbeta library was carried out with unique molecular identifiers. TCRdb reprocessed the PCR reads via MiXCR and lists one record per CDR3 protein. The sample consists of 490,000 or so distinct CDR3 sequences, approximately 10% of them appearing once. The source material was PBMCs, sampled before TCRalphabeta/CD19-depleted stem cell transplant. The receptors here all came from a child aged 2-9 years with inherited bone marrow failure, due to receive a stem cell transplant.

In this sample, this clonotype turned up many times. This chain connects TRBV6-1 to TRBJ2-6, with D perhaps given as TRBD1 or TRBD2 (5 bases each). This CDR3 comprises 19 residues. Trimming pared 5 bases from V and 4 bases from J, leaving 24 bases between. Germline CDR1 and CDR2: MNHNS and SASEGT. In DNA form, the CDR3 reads TGTGCCAGCAGTCCGGGATACAGGTTATCATCTTCCGGGGCCAACGTCCTGACTTTC. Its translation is CASSPGYRLSSSGANVLTF.

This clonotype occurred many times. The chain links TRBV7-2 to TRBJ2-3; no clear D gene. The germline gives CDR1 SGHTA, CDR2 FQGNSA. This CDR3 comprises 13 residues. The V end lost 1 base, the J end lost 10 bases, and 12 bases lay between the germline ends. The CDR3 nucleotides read TGTGCCAGCAGCTTAGACGCGTTCTTCCCGCAGTATTTT. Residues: CASSLDAFFPQYF.

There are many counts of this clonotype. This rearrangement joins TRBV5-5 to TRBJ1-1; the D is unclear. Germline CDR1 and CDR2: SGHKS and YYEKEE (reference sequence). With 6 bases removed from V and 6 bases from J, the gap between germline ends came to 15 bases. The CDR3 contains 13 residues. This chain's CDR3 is CASIRYAPAEAFF. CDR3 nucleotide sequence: TGTGCCAGCATCCGATATGCTCCAGCTGAAGCTTTCTTT.

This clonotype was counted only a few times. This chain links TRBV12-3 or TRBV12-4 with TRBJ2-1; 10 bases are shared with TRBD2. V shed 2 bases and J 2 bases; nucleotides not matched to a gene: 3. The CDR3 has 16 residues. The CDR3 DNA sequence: TGTGCCAGCAGTTTACAAGCGGGAGGGCCCTACAATGAGCAGTTCTTC. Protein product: CASSLQAGGPYNEQFF.

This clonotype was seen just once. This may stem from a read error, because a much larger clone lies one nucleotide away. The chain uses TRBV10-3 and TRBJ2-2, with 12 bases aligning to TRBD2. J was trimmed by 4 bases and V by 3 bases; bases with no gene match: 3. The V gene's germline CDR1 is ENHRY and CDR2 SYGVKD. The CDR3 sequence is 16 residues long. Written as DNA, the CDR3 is TGTGCCATCAGTGATCGACTAGCGGGAGCCACCGGGGAGCTGTTTTTT. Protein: CAISDRLAGATGELFF.

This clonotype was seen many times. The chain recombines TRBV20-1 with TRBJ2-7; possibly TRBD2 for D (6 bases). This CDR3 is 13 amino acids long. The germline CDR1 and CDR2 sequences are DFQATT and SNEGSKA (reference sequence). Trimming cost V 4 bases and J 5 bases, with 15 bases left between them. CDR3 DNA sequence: TGCAGTGCTACCGGGACTTTATCCCACGAGCAGTACTTC. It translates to CSATGTLSHEQYF.

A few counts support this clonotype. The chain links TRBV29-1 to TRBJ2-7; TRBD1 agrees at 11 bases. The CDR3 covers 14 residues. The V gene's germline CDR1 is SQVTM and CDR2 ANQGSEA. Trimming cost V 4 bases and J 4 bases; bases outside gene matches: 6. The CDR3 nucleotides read TGCAGCGTTGTTTCCGGGACAGGGGGTTACGAGCAGTACTTC. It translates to CSVVSGTGGYEQYF.

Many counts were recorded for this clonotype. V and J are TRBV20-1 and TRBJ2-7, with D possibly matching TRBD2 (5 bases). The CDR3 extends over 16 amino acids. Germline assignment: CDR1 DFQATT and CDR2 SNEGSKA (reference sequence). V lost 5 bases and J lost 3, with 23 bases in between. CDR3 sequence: CSARTRPSGTLYEQYF. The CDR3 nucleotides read TGCAGTGCTCGTACAAGGCCGAGCGGTACTCTCTACGAGCAGTACTTC.

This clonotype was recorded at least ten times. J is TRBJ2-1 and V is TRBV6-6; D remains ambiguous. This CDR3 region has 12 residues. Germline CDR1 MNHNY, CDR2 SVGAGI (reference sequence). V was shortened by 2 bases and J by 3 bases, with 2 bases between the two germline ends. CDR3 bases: TGTGCCAGCAGTTACGGCTACAATGAGCAGTTCTTC. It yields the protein CASSYGYNEQFF.

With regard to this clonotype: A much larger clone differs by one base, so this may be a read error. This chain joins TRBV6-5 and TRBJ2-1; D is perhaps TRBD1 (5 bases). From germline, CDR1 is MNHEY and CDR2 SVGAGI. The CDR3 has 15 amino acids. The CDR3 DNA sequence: TGTGCCGGCAGTTACAAACCAACTGGGCTTAGGGGTCTCTTCTTC. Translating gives CAGSYKPTGLRGLFF.

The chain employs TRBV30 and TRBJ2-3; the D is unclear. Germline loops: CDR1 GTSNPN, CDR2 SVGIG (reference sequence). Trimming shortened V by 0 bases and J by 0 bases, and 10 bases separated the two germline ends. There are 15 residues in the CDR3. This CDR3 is CAWSVFGSSTDTQYF. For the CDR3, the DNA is TGTGCCTGGAGTGTATTCGGCTCTAGCACAGATACGCAGTATTTT.

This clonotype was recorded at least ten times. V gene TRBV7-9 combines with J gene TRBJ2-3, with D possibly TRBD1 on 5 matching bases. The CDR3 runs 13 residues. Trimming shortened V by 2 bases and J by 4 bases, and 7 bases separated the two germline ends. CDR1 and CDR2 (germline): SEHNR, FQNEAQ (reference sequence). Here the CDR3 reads CASSLRGSDTQYF. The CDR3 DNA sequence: TGTGCCAGCAGCTTAAGGGGATCAGATACGCAGTATTTT.

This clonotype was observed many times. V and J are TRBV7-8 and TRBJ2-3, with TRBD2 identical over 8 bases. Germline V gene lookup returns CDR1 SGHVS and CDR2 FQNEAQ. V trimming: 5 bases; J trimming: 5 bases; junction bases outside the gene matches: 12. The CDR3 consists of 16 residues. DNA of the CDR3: TGTGCCAGCAGCCTATTCCCCGGGGGGGAGGGAGATACGCAGTATTTT. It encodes CASSLFPGGEGDTQYF.

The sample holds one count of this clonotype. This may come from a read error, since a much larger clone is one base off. The CDR3: CSAHLGTGVYDQYF. The CDR3 DNA reads as TGCAGTGCTCACCTCGGGACAGGGGTTTACGACCAGTACTTC. The chain links TRBV20-1 to TRBJ2-7; TRBD1 matches 10 bases. Germline V gene sequence: CDR1 DFQATT, CDR2 SNEGSKA (reference sequence). CDR3 length: 14 residues.

The CDR3 sequence: CASSLLSAWEQYF. Here the CDR3 DNA reads TGTGCCAGCAGCTTACTAAGCGCCTGGGAGCAGTACTTC. V gene TRBV7-9 combines with J gene TRBJ2-7; no clear D. Trimming shortened V by 2 bases and J by 7 bases, and 12 bases separated the two germline ends. The CDR3 totals 13 residues. Germline CDR1 and CDR2: SEHNR and FQNEAQ (reference sequence).

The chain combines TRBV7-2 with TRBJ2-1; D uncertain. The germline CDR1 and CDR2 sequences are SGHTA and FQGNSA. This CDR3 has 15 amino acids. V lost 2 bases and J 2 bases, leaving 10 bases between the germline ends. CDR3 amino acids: CASSLWAATYNEQFF. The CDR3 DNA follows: TGTGCCAGCAGCTTATGGGCAGCGACCTACAATGAGCAGTTCTTC. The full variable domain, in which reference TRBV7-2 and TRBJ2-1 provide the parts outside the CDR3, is GAGVSQSPSNKVTEKGKDVELRCDPISGHTALYWYRQSLGQGLEFLIYFQGNSAPDKSGLPSDRFSAERTGGSVSTLTIQRTQQEDSAVYLCASSLWAATYNEQFFGPGTRLTVL.

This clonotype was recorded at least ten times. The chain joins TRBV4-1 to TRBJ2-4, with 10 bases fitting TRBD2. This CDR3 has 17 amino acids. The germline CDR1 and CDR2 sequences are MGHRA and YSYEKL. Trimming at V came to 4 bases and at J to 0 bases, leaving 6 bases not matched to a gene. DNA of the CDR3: TGCGCCAGCAGCCCAAGACTAGCGGGTTTAGCCAAAAACATTCAGTACTTC. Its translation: CASSPRLAGLAKNIQYF.

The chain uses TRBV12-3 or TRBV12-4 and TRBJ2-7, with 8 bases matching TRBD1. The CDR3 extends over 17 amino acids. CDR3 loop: CTISGQAGRELKYEQYF. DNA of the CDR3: TGTACCATCTCGGGACAGGCGGGAAGGGAGCTGAAGTACGAGCAGTACTTC.